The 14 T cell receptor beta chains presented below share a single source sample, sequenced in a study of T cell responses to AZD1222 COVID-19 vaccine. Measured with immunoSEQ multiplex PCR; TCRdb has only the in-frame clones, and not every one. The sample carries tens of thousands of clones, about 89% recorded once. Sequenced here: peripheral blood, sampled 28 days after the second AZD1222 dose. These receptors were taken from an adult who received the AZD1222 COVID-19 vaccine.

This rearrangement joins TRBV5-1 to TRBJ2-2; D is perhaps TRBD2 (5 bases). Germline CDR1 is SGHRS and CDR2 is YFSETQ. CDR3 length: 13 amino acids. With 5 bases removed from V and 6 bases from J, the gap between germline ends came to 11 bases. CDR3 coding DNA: TGCGCCAGCAGTTCTGGAGGCGCCGGGGAGCTGTTTTTT. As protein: CASSSGGAGELFF.

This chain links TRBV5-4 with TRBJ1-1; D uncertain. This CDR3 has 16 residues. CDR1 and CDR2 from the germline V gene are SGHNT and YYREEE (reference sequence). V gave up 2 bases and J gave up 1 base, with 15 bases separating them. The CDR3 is CASSLRLTYRNTEAFF. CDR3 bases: TGTGCCAGCAGCTTAAGGCTGACTTACCGGAACACTGAAGCTTTCTTT.

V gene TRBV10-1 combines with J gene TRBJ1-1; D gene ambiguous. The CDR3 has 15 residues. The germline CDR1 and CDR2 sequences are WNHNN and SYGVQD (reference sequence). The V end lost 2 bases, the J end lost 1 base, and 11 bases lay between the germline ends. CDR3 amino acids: CASSEDRTANTEAFF. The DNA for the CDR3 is TGCGCCAGCAGTGAGGATAGGACGGCGAACACTGAAGCTTTCTTT.

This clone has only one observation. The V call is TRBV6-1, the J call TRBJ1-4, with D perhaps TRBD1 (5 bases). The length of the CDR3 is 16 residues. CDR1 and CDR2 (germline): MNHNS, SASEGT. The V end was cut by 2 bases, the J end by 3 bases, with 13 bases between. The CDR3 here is CASSERSGVANEKLFF. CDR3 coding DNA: TGTGCCAGCAGTGAACGGTCGGGGGTGGCTAATGAAAAACTGTTTTTT.

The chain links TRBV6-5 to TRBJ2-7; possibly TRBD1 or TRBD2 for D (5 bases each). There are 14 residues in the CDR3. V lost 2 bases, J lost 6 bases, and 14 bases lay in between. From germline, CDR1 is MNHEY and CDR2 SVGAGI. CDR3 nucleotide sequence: TGTGCCAGCAGTTACCTAGCAGGGTCCCCCGAGCAGTACTTC. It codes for CASSYLAGSPEQYF.

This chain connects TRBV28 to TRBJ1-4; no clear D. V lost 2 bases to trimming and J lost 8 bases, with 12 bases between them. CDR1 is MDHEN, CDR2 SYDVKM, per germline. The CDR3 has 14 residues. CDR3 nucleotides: TGTGCCAGCAGTTTACCTGGGGATGGCGAAAAACTGTTTTTT. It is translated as CASSLPGDGEKLFF.

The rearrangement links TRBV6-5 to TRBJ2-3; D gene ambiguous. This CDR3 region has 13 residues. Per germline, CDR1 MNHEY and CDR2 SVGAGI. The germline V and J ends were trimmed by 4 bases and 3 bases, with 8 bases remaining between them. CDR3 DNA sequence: TGTGCCAGCAGTTCCGACGGAACAGATACGCAGTATTTT. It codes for CASSSDGTDTQYF.

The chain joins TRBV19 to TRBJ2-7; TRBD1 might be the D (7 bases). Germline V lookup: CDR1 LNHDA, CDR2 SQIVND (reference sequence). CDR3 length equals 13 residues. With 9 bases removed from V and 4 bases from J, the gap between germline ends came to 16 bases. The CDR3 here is CASGQAGMYEQYF. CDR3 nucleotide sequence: TGTGCCAGCGGACAGGCGGGGATGTACGAGCAGTACTTC.

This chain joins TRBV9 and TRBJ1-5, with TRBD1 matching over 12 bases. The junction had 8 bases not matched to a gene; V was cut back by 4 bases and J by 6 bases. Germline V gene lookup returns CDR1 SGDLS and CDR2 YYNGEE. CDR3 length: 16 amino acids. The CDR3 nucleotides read TGTGCCAGCAGCCCAGGGACAGGGGGCACGGGTCAGCCCCAGCATTTT. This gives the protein CASSPGTGGTGQPQHF.

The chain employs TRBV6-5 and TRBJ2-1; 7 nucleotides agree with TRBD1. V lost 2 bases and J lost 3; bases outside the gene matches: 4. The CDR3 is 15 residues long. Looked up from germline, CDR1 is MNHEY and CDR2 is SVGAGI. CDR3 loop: CASSYDHRGYNEQFF. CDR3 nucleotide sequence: TGTGCCAGCAGTTACGACCACAGGGGCTACAATGAGCAGTTCTTC.

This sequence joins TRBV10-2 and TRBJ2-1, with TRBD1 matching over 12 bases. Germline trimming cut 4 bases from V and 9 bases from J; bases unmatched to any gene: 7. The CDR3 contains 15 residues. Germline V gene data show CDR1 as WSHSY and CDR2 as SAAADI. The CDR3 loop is CASSGTGTGGIEQFF. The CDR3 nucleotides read TGCGCCAGCAGTGGGACCGGGACAGGGGGCATTGAGCAGTTCTTC.

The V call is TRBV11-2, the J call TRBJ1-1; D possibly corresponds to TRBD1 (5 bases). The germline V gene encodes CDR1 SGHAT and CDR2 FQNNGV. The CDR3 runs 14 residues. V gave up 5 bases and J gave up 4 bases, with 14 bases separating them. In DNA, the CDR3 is TGTGCCAGCAGCACCAGGGCGGGGGTCACTGAAGCTTTCTTT. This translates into CASSTRAGVTEAFF. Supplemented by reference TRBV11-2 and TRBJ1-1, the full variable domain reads EAGVAQSPRYKIIEKRQSVAFWCNPISGHATLYWYQQILGQGPKLLIQFQNNGVVDDSQLPKDRFSAERLKGVDSTLKIQPAKLEDSAVYLCASSTRAGVTEAFFGQGTRLTVV.

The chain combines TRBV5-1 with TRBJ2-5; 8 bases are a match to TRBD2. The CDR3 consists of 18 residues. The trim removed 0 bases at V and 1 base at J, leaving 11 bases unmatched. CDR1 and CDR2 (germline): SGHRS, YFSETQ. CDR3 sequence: CASSLVQGAGEVQETQYF. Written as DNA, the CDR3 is TGCGCCAGCAGCTTGGTACAGGGAGCGGGAGAGGTCCAAGAGACCCAGTACTTC.

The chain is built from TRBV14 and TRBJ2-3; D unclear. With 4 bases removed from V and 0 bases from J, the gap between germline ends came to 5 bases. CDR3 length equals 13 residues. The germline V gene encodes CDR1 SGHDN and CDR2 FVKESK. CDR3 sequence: CASSRFSTDTQYF. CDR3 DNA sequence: TGTGCCAGCAGCCGATTTAGCACAGATACGCAGTATTTT.